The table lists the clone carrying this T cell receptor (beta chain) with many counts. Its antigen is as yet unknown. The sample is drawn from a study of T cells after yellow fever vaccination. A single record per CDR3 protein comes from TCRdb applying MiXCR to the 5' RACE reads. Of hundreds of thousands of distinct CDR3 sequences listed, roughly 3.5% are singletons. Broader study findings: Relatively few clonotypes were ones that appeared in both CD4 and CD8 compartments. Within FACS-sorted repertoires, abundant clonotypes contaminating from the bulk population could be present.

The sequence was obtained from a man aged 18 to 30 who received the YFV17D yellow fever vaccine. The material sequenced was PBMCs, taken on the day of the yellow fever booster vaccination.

This CDR3 is CAISEGFVQAYNEQFF. The DNA for the CDR3 is TGTGCCATCAGTGAGGGATTTGTCCAGGCATACAATGAGCAGTTCTTC. The chain employs TRBV10-3 and TRBJ2-1; D gene unclear. This CDR3 spans 16 amino acids. Per the germline V gene, CDR1 is ENHRY and CDR2 is SYGVKD. Trimming pared 2 bases from V and 4 bases from J, leaving 15 bases between.